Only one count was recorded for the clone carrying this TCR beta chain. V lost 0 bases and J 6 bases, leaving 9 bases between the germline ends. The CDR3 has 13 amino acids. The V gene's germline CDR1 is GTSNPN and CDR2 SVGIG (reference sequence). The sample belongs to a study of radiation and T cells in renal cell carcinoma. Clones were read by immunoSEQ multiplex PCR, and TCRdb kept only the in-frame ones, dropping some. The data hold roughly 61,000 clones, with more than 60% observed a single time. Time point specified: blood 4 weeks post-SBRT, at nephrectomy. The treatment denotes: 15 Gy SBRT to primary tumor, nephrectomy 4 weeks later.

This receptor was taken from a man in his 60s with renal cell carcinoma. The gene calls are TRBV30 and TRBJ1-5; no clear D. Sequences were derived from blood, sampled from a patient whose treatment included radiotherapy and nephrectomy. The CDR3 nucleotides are TGTGCCTGGAGTGTACGAGGCCGTCAGCCCCAGCATTTT. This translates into CAWSVRGRQPQHF.